This entry concerns a single T cell receptor beta chain. These data belong to a study of T-cell memory formation after mild COVID-19. TCRdb independently ran MiXCR on the 5' RACE reads; one entry per CDR3 protein. The sample has 200,000 to 250,000 distinct CDR3 sequences, around 8.8% seen once; the top ten hold roughly 3.5%. The sample consisted of PBMCs or a T cell subset sorted from them (not recorded which). The clonotype was recovered from a man between 18 and 29 years old who had mild COVID-19 (a few samples of this study predate the infection). Cell type and time point are not known.

CDR3 in DNA: TGCAGCGTTGAAGGGGGTCGGCCAGATACGCAGTATTTT. The encoded protein is CSVEGGRPDTQYF. This chain uses TRBV29-1 with TRBJ2-3; unclear D gene. This CDR3 has 13 residues. CDR1 SQVTM and CDR2 ANQGSEA come from the germline V gene. Trimming pared 1 base from V and 4 bases from J, leaving 9 bases between.